Listed below are T cell receptor beta chains from one sample, sequenced in a study of post-analysis software for immune sequencing data. TCRdb passed the PCR reads through MiXCR, listing each CDR3 protein once. The profile covers hundreds of thousands of distinct CDR3 sequences, with 59% appearing a single time and 11% taken by the ten largest. Sequencing was carried out using blood. The receptors were gathered from a girl aged 2 to 9 with multiple sclerosis. CDR3s include the opening cysteine and the closing phenylalanine or tryptophan. Each record gives: J gene, V gene, clone size, D gene, CDR3 DNA, CDR3 protein. The D gene is left open where the match is weak. Where a row states a size, it is once, few, many or the class of an expanded clone; other rows omit it.

TRBJ2-1 TRBV5-1 - - TGCGCCAGCAGCTTGGTCTTAGCAGTGGGGTCCTACAATGAGCAGTTCTTC CASSLVLAVGSYNEQFF
TRBJ2-7 TRBV15 - - TGTGCCACCAGCAGAGATTCCTTTCTGTACTTC CATSRDSFLYF
TRBJ2-1 TRBV6-5 few - TGTGCCAGCAGTTACTCGGGACTGACGGTAAATGAGCAGTTCTTC CASSYSGLTVNEQFF
TRBJ2-1 TRBV24-1 few - TGTGCCACCAGTGATTTGCAGAGGTCGGGAGAGCAGTTCTTC CATSDLQRSGEQFF
TRBJ2-1 TRBV7-6 - TRBD2 TGTGCCAGCAGCTTGGGACTAGAGGCATGGGGTGAGCAGTTCTTC CASSLGLEAWGEQFF
TRBJ1-2 TRBV20-1 few - TGCAGTGCTAGGCATGTGGGACACTATGGCTACACCTTC CSARHVGHYGYTF
TRBJ2-7 TRBV29-1 - - TGCAGCGTTGACAGGGGAGAAGGATACGAGCAGTACTTC CSVDRGEGYEQYF
TRBJ1-2 TRBV25-1 - - TGTGCCAGCAGTAGGACAAGCTATGGCTACACCTTC CASSRTSYGYTF
TRBJ2-1 TRBV4-3 - - TGCGCCAGCAGCCCCCTTCAATACAATGAGCAGTTCTTC CASSPLQYNEQFF
TRBJ2-5 TRBV20-1 few - TGCAGTGCTAGAGATCTGAACCAAGAGACCCAGTACTTC CSARDLNQETQYF
TRBJ1-6 TRBV9 - TRBD1 TGTGCCAGCAGCCGAGCGACCGGGACAGCCAATTCACCCCTCCACTTT CASSRATGTANSPLHF
TRBJ2-7 TRBV5-7 - TRBD1 TGTGCCAGCAGCCCCGACAGGGTAAGGTCCTACGAGCAGTACTTC CASSPDRVRSYEQYF
TRBJ2-5 TRBV7-2 - - TGTGCCAGCAGCTTCGGAAGAGACAGGAAAGAGACCCAGTACTTC CASSFGRDRKETQYF
TRBJ2-5 TRBV6-2/TRBV6-3 - - TGTGCCAGCAGTTACTCGAAGGGGGGGCCAGAGCAGTACTTC CASSYSKGGPEQYF
TRBJ1-5 TRBV5-1 - - TGCGCCAGCAGCTTGGAAGGGGTCCGCAATCAGCCCCAGCATTTT CASSLEGVRNQPQHF
TRBJ2-1 TRBV4-3 - - TGCGCCAGCAGCCAAGATATCGCGAGCTCCTACAATGAGCAGTTCTTC CASSQDIASSYNEQFF
TRBJ2-7 TRBV27 - - TGTGCCAGCACCCCTCTGAGCTCCTACAATGAGCAGTACTTC CASTPLSSYNEQYF
TRBJ2-7 TRBV9 - TRBD2 TGTGCCAGCAGCGTAGAGCGGGACCTATCCTACGAGCAGTACTTC CASSVERDLSYEQYF
TRBJ2-3 TRBV29-1 many - TGCAGCGTTGGTCGGGCCCACTCCACAGATACGCAGTATTTT CSVGRAHSTDTQYF
TRBJ2-7 TRBV29-1 few TRBD1 TGCAGCGTGGGGACAGGGGAGGACGAGCGGTACTTC CSVGTGEDERYF
TRBJ2-3 TRBV7-6 - - TGTGCCAGCAGCCCACGTGGTGGTAGCACACACACAGATACGCAGTATTTT CASSPRGGSTHTDTQYF
TRBJ1-5 TRBV3-1 once - TGTGCCAGCAGCCAAGGAGGGCTTCAGCCCCAGCATTTT CASSQGGLQPQHF
TRBJ1-1 TRBV7-9 - - TGTGCCAGCAGCTTTTCTGGAGTTCCTGACACTGAAGCTTTCTTT CASSFSGVPDTEAFF
TRBJ2-7 TRBV12-3/TRBV12-4 - - TGTGCCAGCAGTTTACGGGAATGGGAGCAGTACTTC CASSLREWEQYF
TRBJ2-3 TRBV3-1 - TRBD2 TGTGCCAGCAGCCAAGTCGGGCTAGCGGGAGGCCGCACCTTCACAGATACGCAGTATTTT CASSQVGLAGGRTFTDTQYF
TRBJ1-4 TRBV2 - - TGTGCCAGCTGGGGGGATTTGGGGGAAAAACTGTTTTTT CASWGDLGEKLFF
TRBJ1-2 TRBV12-3/TRBV12-4 few - TGTGCCAGCAGTTTAGAGTTCCGCGGAGGCTACACCTTC CASSLEFRGGYTF
TRBJ2-7 TRBV20-1 - TRBD1 TGCAGTGCTGTCGGCCAGGGGGCGCCACCCTACGAGCAGTACTTC CSAVGQGAPPYEQYF
TRBJ1-1 TRBV9 - - TGTGCCAGCAGCGTAGGAAGTCCAGAAGCTTTCTTT CASSVGSPEAFF
TRBJ2-1 TRBV29-1 few TRBD2 TGCAGCGTTGAACCGTCTAGCGGGGGGGCCCTGTTGAGCAATGAGCAGTTCTTC CSVEPSSGGALLSNEQFF
TRBJ1-2 TRBV6-1 - - TGTGCCAGCAGTGGCCCCCCGTATGGCTACACCTTC CASSGPPYGYTF
TRBJ2-5 TRBV7-7 - TRBD1 TGTGCCAGCAGCTCGGGACAGTTCCAAGAGACCCAGTACTTC CASSSGQFQETQYF
TRBJ2-1 TRBV7-9 - - TGTGCCAGCAGCTCCCGCGGTCTGGCTGAGCAGTTCTTC CASSSRGLAEQFF
TRBJ1-2 TRBV7-2 - - TGTGCCAGCAGCTCTCCATGGTCCAGCTATGGCTACACCTTC CASSSPWSSYGYTF
TRBJ2-5 TRBV20-1 - TRBD2 TGCAGTGCCCTAGCGGGGGCCCAAGAGACCCGGTACTTC CSALAGAQETRYF
TRBJ2-3 TRBV5-6 few TRBD2 TGTGCCAGCAGCTTCCTAGCGGGAGATACGCAGTATTTT CASSFLAGDTQYF
TRBJ2-3 TRBV20-1 - TRBD2 TGCAGTTCCCAGCGGGGGTACAACACAGATACGCAGTATTTT CSSQRGYNTDTQYF
TRBJ2-7 TRBV5-1 - TRBD1 TGCGCCAGCAGCTTGGCCGTCGACAGGGCATACGAGCAGTACTTC CASSLAVDRAYEQYF
TRBJ2-7 TRBV29-1 - TRBD2 TGCAGCGCCCTAGCGGGAGGCTATAGCCGCTACGAGCAGTACTTC CSALAGGYSRYEQYF
TRBJ2-3 TRBV2 - TRBD2 TGTGCCAGCAGTGATCCGGGGCTAGCGGGGGCCACAGATACGCAGTATTTT CASSDPGLAGATDTQYF
TRBJ2-7 TRBV6-5 - TRBD1 TGTGCCAGCAGGCGACAGGGGGCCTACGAGCAGTACTTC CASRRQGAYEQYF
TRBJ2-1 TRBV18 - - TGTGCCAGCTCACCGGTCCAGGCCGCCTACAATGAGCAGTTCTTC CASSPVQAAYNEQFF
TRBJ2-1 TRBV6-4 - TRBD2 TGTGCCAGCAGTGACAAAGCGGGGGGCCCTGCGCAGTTCTTC CASSDKAGGPAQFF
TRBJ2-5 TRBV25-1 - - TGTGCCAGCAGTGAATTGACAGGCGGCCAAGAGACCCAGTACTTC CASSELTGGQETQYF
TRBJ2-1 TRBV29-1 few TRBD2 TGCAGCGTTAAGGTACTAGCGGGCCCCAATGAGCAGTTCTTC CSVKVLAGPNEQFF
TRBJ1-5 TRBV15 - - TGTGCCACCAGCAGAGATTATAGCAATCAGCCCCAGCATTTT CATSRDYSNQPQHF
TRBJ1-1 TRBV6-5 - TRBD1 TGTGCCAGCAACCCGGGACAGGGGATATGGAACACTGAAGCTTTCTTT CASNPGQGIWNTEAFF
TRBJ2-1 TRBV5-1 - - TGCGCCAGCAGCCAACCCACGGGGTTACGGGAAAGCGATGAGCAGTTCTTC CASSQPTGLRESDEQFF
TRBJ1-2 TRBV6-1 - - TGTGCCAGCAGTGAAGTACAGGGATCTTCCTATGGCTACACCTTC CASSEVQGSSYGYTF
TRBJ2-5 TRBV19 - TRBD2 TGTGCCAGTAGTGATGAGAAGACTAGCGGGACCCGGGGAGAGACCCAGTACTTC CASSDEKTSGTRGETQYF
TRBJ2-5 TRBV5-1 - TRBD2 TGCGCCAGCAGTTCTAGCGGGAGAAAGGAGACCCAGTACTTC CASSSSGRKETQYF
TRBJ2-3 TRBV7-2 - - TGTGCCAGCAGCGACGAAGGTCCAGATACGCAGTATTTT CASSDEGPDTQYF
TRBJ2-7 TRBV7-9 - - TGTGCCAGCAGCTCGCCGGGACGGCTTTACGAGCAGTACTTC CASSSPGRLYEQYF